This T cell receptor (beta chain) was obtained from a study of OX40 agonist ivuxolimab in advanced cancers. Study-level information: One hepatocellular carcinoma and two cutaneous melanoma patients partially responded.

Assay used: immunoSEQ multiplex PCR; TCRdb lists only in-frame clones, some missing. The sample holds about 15,000 clones; around 80% are singletons and the top ten take 43%. Overall study findings and caveats: Undetermined was the antigen specificity of the expanded peripheral T cells. On average, CD8+ T cells had more expanded clones than CD4+.

Worth noting for this clone: Antigen unknown.

This TCR was recovered from an adult with an advanced solid tumor such as melanoma, head and neck, liver or kidney cancer. Source: CD4+ or CD8+ T cells sorted from blood, taken in a trial of the OX40 agonist ivuxolimab.

CDR3 DNA: TGTGCCAGCAGTGACCGGAGCGAGCAGTACTTC. Translation: CASSDRSEQYF. The genes are TRBV6-1 and TRBJ2-7, with unresolved D. Trimming removed 3 bases at V and 6 bases at J, with 6 bases between. Germline values: CDR1 MNHNS, CDR2 SASEGT. CDR3 length equals 11 residues.